The rows below give T cell receptor beta chains drawn from one sample of a study of cytomegalovirus exposure and HLA in healthy donors. The assay was immunoSEQ multiplex PCR, and TCRdb's table has in-frame clones only and misses some. This table holds around 140,000 clones. The sequenced sample was PBMCs. These receptors came from a woman between 35 and 50 years old in good health and CMV-seronegative. Both conserved end residues are part of each CDR3. The D gene is left open where the match is weak.

J | V | D | CDR3 | DNA
TRBJ1-5 | TRBV19 | . | CASGGIDSQPQHF | TGTGCCAGTGGAGGTATAGATTCCCAGCCCCAGCATTTT
TRBJ1-5 | TRBV27 | TRBD1 | CASSKRGQWGSSNQPQHF | TGTGCCAGCAGTAAGAGGGGACAGTGGGGTTCTAGCAATCAGCCCCAGCATTTT
TRBJ2-1 | TRBV4-1 | TRBD2 | CASSQGGAGGGNEQFF | TGCGCCAGCAGCCAAGGAGGAGCGGGGGGCGGGAATGAGCAGTTCTTC
TRBJ1-2 | TRBV18 | TRBD1 | CASSPRGQGNYGYTF | TGTGCCAGCTCTCCGAGGGGACAGGGGAACTATGGCTACACCTTC
TRBJ2-5 | TRBV19 | TRBD2 | CASRSGTSGGRGQYF | TGTGCCAGTAGGTCCGGGACTAGCGGGGGCCGGGGCCAGTACTTC
TRBJ1-1 | TRBV6-1 | . | CASSVGGRTEAFF | TGTGCCAGCAGTGTCGGGGGGCGAACTGAAGCTTTCTTT
TRBJ1-2 | TRBV6-1 | . | CASSEVTGNYGYTF | TGTGCCAGCAGTGAAGTCACAGGCAACTATGGCTACACCTTC
TRBJ2-7 | TRBV28 | . | CASSDPAVPYEQYF | TGTGCCAGCAGTGACCCAGCGGTACCCTACGAGCAGTACTTC
TRBJ1-4 | TRBV4-3 | TRBD1 | CASSQDPTGASEKLFF | TGCGCCAGCAGCCAAGATCCGACAGGGGCGAGTGAAAAACTGTTTTTT
TRBJ2-5 | TRBV5-6 | TRBD1 | CASSLPDRQETQYF | TGTGCCAGCAGCTTGCCGGACAGGCAAGAGACCCAGTACTTC
TRBJ1-1 | TRBV7-3 | TRBD1 | CASSLIAGGDTEAFF | TGTGCCAGCAGCTTAATAGCAGGGGGAGACACTGAAGCTTTCTTT
TRBJ2-1 | TRBV19 | . | CASSITGGRPYNEQFF | TGTGCCAGTAGTATAACCGGGGGGCGCCCCTACAATGAGCAGTTCTTC
TRBJ2-2 | TRBV10-3 | TRBD2 | CAITGTSPTGELFF | TGTGCCATCACTGGGACTAGCCCCACCGGGGAGCTGTTTTTT
TRBJ2-2 | TRBV5-1 | . | CASSQGHSTGELFF | TGCGCCAGCAGCCAGGGACACAGCACCGGGGAGCTGTTTTTT
TRBJ2-1 | TRBV6-6 | . | CASRAGQYNEQFF | TGTGCCAGCAGGGCGGGACAGTACAATGAGCAGTTCTTC
TRBJ2-3 | TRBV28 | TRBD2 | CASSLAGSGGITDTQYF | TGTGCCAGCAGTCTGGCGGGTAGCGGGGGAATCACAGATACGCAGTATTTT
TRBJ1-2 | TRBV4-1 | . | CASSQEWVTGGYTF | TGCGCCAGCAGCCAAGAATGGGTAACAGGAGGCTACACCTTC
TRBJ1-1 | TRBV5-1 | TRBD1 | CASSSDRAAFF | TGCGCCAGCAGCTCGGACAGGGCAGCTTTCTTT
TRBJ2-4 | TRBV27 | . | CASLPGRALAKNIQYF | TGTGCCAGCCTCCCGGGCAGGGCGCTAGCCAAAAACATTCAGTACTTC
TRBJ2-2 | TRBV11-1 | . | CASSAVGGLTGELFF | TGTGCCAGCAGCGCCGTGGGAGGCCTCACCGGGGAGCTGTTTTTT
TRBJ1-2 | TRBV28 | . | CASSFSPGRGYGYTF | TGTGCCAGCAGTTTTAGTCCCGGGAGGGGCTATGGCTACACCTTC
TRBJ2-3 | TRBV5-4 | TRBD1 | CASSLAGTGAWNTQYF | TGTGCCAGCAGCTTGGCCGGGACAGGGGCTTGGAATACGCAGTATTTT
TRBJ2-1 | TRBV5-1 | . | CASSLAGTNEQFF | TGCGCCAGCAGCTTGGCCGGTACGAATGAGCAGTTCTTC
TRBJ1-5 | TRBV6-5 | . | CASSYSRNRSNQPQHF | TGTGCCAGCAGTTACTCGAGGAATAGGAGCAATCAGCCCCAGCATTTT
TRBJ1-2 | TRBV18 | . | CASSKDRELYGYTF | TGTGCCAGCTCAAAAGACCGGGAACTCTATGGCTACACCTTC
TRBJ2-5 | TRBV5-4 | TRBD2 | CASSRLAGRQETQYF | TGTGCCAGCAGTCGACTAGCGGGTCGGCAAGAGACCCAGTACTTC
TRBJ1-2 | TRBV28 | TRBD1 | CASSVGTVDGYTF | TGTGCCAGCAGTGTCGGGACAGTCGATGGCTACACCTTC
TRBJ2-3 | TRBV5-6 | . | CASSFGTTGADTQYF | TGTGCCAGCAGCTTCGGGACAACCGGGGCAGATACGCAGTATTTT
TRBJ2-1 | TRBV20-1 | TRBD1 | CSARTGSQFF | TGCAGTGCCAGGACAGGTTCGCAGTTCTTC
TRBJ2-7 | TRBV5-1 | TRBD1 | CASSLDRGEQYF | TGCGCCAGCAGCTTGGACAGGGGCGAGCAGTACTTC
TRBJ1-3 | TRBV5-1 | . | CASSSDSSGNTIYF | TGCGCCAGCAGCTCTGACAGCTCTGGAAACACCATATATTTT
TRBJ1-2 | TRBV7-2 | TRBD1 | CASSRTGPYGYTF | TGTGCCAGCAGTCGGACAGGTCCCTATGGCTACACCTTC
TRBJ2-3 | TRBV10-3 | . | CAISERSTDTQYF | TGTGCCATCAGTGAGCGTAGCACAGATACGCAGTATTTT
TRBJ2-5 | TRBV19 | TRBD1 | CASSTPDRAQYF | TGTGCCAGTAGTACCCCGGACAGGGCCCAGTACTTC
TRBJ1-4 | TRBV5-5 | . | CASSLDGRSNEKLFF | TGTGCCAGCAGCTTGGACGGTCGGTCTAATGAAAAACTGTTTTTT
TRBJ1-1 | TRBV7-2 | . | CASSLNRGSTEAFF | TGTGCCAGCAGCTTAAATCGGGGGAGCACTGAAGCTTTCTTT
TRBJ2-1 | TRBV4-2 | TRBD1 | CASSHEGQINEQFF | TGTGCCAGCAGCCACGAGGGACAGATCAATGAGCAGTTCTTC
TRBJ1-6 | TRBV6-6 | TRBD1 | CASSRGQGYNSPLHF | TGTGCCAGCAGTAGAGGACAGGGCTATAATTCACCCCTCCACTTT
TRBJ1-4 | TRBV11-2 | . | CASSLVARGATNEKLFF | TGTGCCAGCAGCTTAGTTGCCCGCGGAGCAACTAATGAAAAACTGTTTTTT
TRBJ1-4 | TRBV2 | . | CASSENGGRPEKLFF | TGTGCCAGCAGTGAGAACGGGGGGCGACCTGAAAAACTGTTTTTT
TRBJ2-1 | TRBV10-3 | TRBD1 | CAISRDRGETLQFF | TGTGCCATCAGTCGAGACAGGGGGGAGACGCTTCAGTTCTTC
TRBJ2-7 | TRBV18 | . | CASSTGVSTYEQYF | TGTGCCAGCTCAACCGGGGTCAGCACCTACGAGCAGTACTTC
TRBJ1-1 | TRBV13 | . | CASSSDRFEAFF | TGTGCCAGCAGCTCCGACAGGTTTGAAGCTTTCTTT
TRBJ2-2 | TRBV10-3 | TRBD1 | CAIGQGTANTGELFF | TGTGCCATCGGACAGGGGACCGCGAACACCGGGGAGCTGTTTTTT
TRBJ2-7 | TRBV28 | TRBD1 | CASSRQGARGEQYF | TGCGCCAGCAGTCGACAGGGGGCGCGAGGCGAGCAGTACTTC
TRBJ1-6 | TRBV29-1 | . | CSVIWELPSPLHF | TGCAGCGTTATTTGGGAGCTGCCTTCACCCCTCCACTTT
TRBJ2-4 | TRBV7-6 | TRBD1 | CASSSGTGGMKNIQYF | TGTGCCAGCAGCTCGGGGACAGGGGGCATGAAAAACATTCAGTACTTC
TRBJ2-3 | TRBV27 | TRBD1 | CASSRDRVADTQYF | TGTGCCAGCAGCAGGGACAGGGTTGCAGATACGCAGTATTTT
TRBJ1-2 | TRBV29-1 | . | CSVAPRAGYGYTF | TGCAGCGTTGCACCCAGGGCCGGCTATGGCTACACCTTC
TRBJ2-5 | TRBV7-8 | . | CASRSRALSPETQYF | TGTGCCAGCAGATCCAGGGCCCTTTCCCCAGAGACCCAGTACTTC
TRBJ2-1 | TRBV5-1 | TRBD1 | CASRGQGRNEQFF | TGCGCCAGCAGAGGACAGGGAAGGAATGAGCAGTTCTTC
TRBJ1-5 | TRBV11-2 | TRBD1 | CASSSGQGNQPQHF | TGTGCCAGCAGCTCGGGACAGGGAAATCAGCCCCAGCATTTT
TRBJ1-1 | TRBV6-1 | TRBD1 | CASSPRDSGPEAFF | TGTGCCAGCAGTCCCCGGGACAGTGGCCCTGAAGCTTTCTTT
TRBJ2-1 | TRBV4-1 | TRBD2 | CASSPPTRTSGFGQFF | TGCGCCAGCAGCCCGCCTACCCGGACTAGCGGGTTCGGGCAGTTCTTC
TRBJ2-2 | TRBV19 | . | CASKLGATTTGELFF | TGTGCCAGTAAGTTAGGGGCGACCACCACCGGGGAGCTGTTTTTT
TRBJ1-5 | TRBV10-3 | TRBD1 | CATREGQNLNQPQHF | TGTGCCACCCGGGAGGGACAGAATCTGAATCAGCCCCAGCATTTT
TRBJ2-5 | TRBV6-1 | TRBD2 | CASSEKGRGETQYF | TGTGCCAGCAGTGAAAAGGGGAGGGGAGAGACCCAGTACTTC
TRBJ1-1 | TRBV14 | . | CASSFGGQNTEAFF | TGTGCCAGCAGCTTTGGGGGACAGAACACTGAAGCTTTCTTT
TRBJ1-3 | TRBV9 | TRBD1 | CASSTPAEQGAHGNTIYF | TGTGCCAGCAGCACCCCGGCCGAACAGGGGGCCCATGGAAACACCATATATTTT